This entry is about one T cell receptor beta chain. The data were obtained in a study of blood T cell repertoires in COVID-19. Across the study: Sites in the United States, Italy and Spain provided acute and convalescent COVID-19 samples.

The CDR3 has 13 amino acids. CDR1 is MNHEY and CDR2 is SVGAGI in the germline V gene. V was cut by 6 bases and J by 1 base, with 8 bases left in between. Clones were sequenced by immunoSEQ multiplex PCR, and TCRdb holds only the in-frame ones, with some missing. The repertoire holds 110,000 or so clones, with roughly 85% as singletons. This receptor was taken from a woman aged 55-70 years with COVID-19, enrolled during active disease. Sequenced material: peripheral blood. The rearrangement joins TRBV6-5 to TRBJ2-3, with D possibly being TRBD1 (5 bases). CDR3 protein: CASSKQGTDTQYF. The CDR3 DNA reads as TGTGCCAGCAGCAAACAGGGCACAGATACGCAGTATTTT.